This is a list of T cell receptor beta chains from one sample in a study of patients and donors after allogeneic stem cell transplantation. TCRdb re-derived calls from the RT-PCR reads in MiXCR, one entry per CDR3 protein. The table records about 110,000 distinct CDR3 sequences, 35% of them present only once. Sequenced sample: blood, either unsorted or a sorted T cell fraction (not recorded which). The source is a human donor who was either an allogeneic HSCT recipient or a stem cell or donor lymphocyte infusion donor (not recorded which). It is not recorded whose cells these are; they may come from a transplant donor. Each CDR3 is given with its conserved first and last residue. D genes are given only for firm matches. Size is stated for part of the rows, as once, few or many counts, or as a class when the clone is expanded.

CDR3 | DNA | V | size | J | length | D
CASSQMDGSSYEQYF | TGCGCCAGCAGCCAAATGGACGGGAGCTCCTACGAGCAGTACTTC | TRBV4-3 | few | TRBJ2-7 | 15 | NA
CASSQELAGTGASPLHF | TGCGCCAGCAGCCAAGAGTTAGCGGGGACGGGCGCCTCACCCCTCCACTTT | TRBV4-3 | few | TRBJ1-6 | 17 | NA
CASSLGGPYGYTF | TGTGCCAGCAGTTTGGGCGGACCCTATGGCTACACCTTC | TRBV12-3/TRBV12-4 | few | TRBJ1-2 | 13 | NA
CSASWENTEAFF | TGCAGTGCTAGCTGGGAGAACACTGAAGCTTTCTTT | TRBV20-1 | NA | TRBJ1-1 | 12 | NA
CAWDTGMGYQETQYF | TGTGCCTGGGATACAGGGATGGGGTACCAAGAGACCCAGTACTTC | TRBV30 | few | TRBJ2-5 | 15 | NA
CATSGFLQGSYEKLFF | TGTGCCACCAGCGGGTTTCTACAGGGATCTTACGAAAAACTGTTTTTT | TRBV15 | NA | TRBJ1-4 | 16 | NA
CASSLDRVSSYEQYF | TGTGCCAGCAGTTTGGACAGGGTTAGCTCCTACGAGCAGTACTTC | TRBV12-3/TRBV12-4 | NA | TRBJ2-7 | 15 | TRBD1
CASSLGDRLNTEAFF | TGCGCCAGCAGCTTAGGGGACAGATTGAACACTGAAGCTTTCTTT | TRBV5-1 | NA | TRBJ1-1 | 15 | TRBD1
CASSPHSGPSYEQYF | TGTGCCAGCAGCCCCCATAGCGGGCCCTCCTACGAGCAGTACTTC | TRBV5-6 | NA | TRBJ2-7 | 15 | TRBD2
CASSLLDLNQPQHF | TGTGCCAGCAGTTTATTGGACCTTAATCAGCCCCAGCATTTT | TRBV28 | few | TRBJ1-5 | 14 | NA
CASSYASTGRGAYEQYF | TGTGCCAGCAGTTACGCCTCGACGGGGAGGGGGGCCTACGAGCAGTACTTC | TRBV6-6 | NA | TRBJ2-7 | 17 | NA
CASSGRRPGVTYNEQFF | TGTGCCAGCAGTGGAAGGCGCCCCGGGGTTACATACAATGAGCAGTTCTTC | TRBV6-1 | many | TRBJ2-1 | 17 | NA
CASSRTLAADIQYF | TGTGCCAGCAGCCGTACCTTGGCGGCGGACATTCAGTACTTC | TRBV7-9 | NA | TRBJ2-4 | 14 | NA
CATSRRPFLALQETQYF | TGTGCCACCAGCCGACGTCCCTTCCTAGCGCTCCAAGAGACCCAGTACTTC | TRBV15 | few | TRBJ2-5 | 17 | NA
CAISVEGGRETQYF | TGTGCCATCAGTGTCGAGGGGGGCCGGGAGACCCAGTACTTC | TRBV10-3 | NA | TRBJ2-5 | 14 | NA
CASSLGGSHYGYTF | TGTGCCAGCAGCCTTGGGGGGTCCCACTATGGCTACACCTTC | TRBV7-2 | few | TRBJ1-2 | 14 | NA
CASSQFVVSSGRAGEQFF | TGCGCCAGCAGCCAATTTGTTGTTTCTAGCGGGAGGGCCGGTGAGCAGTTCTTC | TRBV4-3 | few | TRBJ2-1 | 18 | TRBD2
CASSLGQDREQYF | TGTGCCAGCTCACTCGGACAGGATCGGGAGCAGTACTTC | TRBV18 | NA | TRBJ2-7 | 13 | TRBD1
CASNPQARLNYGYTF | TGTGCCAGCAACCCACAGGCCCGCCTTAACTATGGCTACACCTTC | TRBV6-6 | few | TRBJ1-2 | 15 | NA
CANNTPERGETQYF | TGTGCCAACAATACGCCCGAGCGCGGAGAGACCCAGTACTTC | TRBV28 | NA | TRBJ2-5 | 14 | NA
CASSHTPLGQAFF | TGCGCCAGCAGCCACACGCCTTTGGGACAAGCTTTCTTT | TRBV4-3 | few | TRBJ1-1 | 13 | NA
CASSQGLAGQQETQYF | TGCGCCAGCAGCCAAGGACTAGCGGGCCAACAAGAGACCCAGTACTTC | TRBV4-3 | NA | TRBJ2-5 | 16 | TRBD2